Listed below are T cell receptor beta chains from one sample, sequenced in a study of blood T cells in healthy people across ages. Each CDR3 protein is one row after TCRdb ran MiXCR on the 5' RACE reads. The sample holds 800,000 to 950,000 distinct CDR3 sequences, almost 30% seen once. These data are also associated with another study on T cells of mothers and their children.

Sequenced input: blood. These receptors were collected from a woman aged 40 to 50 in good health. Both conserved end residues are part of each CDR3. The order of the fields is D gene, clone size, V gene, J gene, CDR3 protein, CDR3 DNA. The D gene is left open where the match is weak. Clone size is not always given. Where it is, it says once, few, many or a class for expanded clones.

NA	once	TRBV29-1	TRBJ1-1	CSVDRAGSEAFF	TGCAGCGTTGATAGAGCAGGCTCTGAAGCTTTCTTT
TRBD1	many	TRBV10-3	TRBJ2-5	CASGRGQGQETQYF	TGTGCCTCCGGGCGGGGACAGGGCCAAGAGACCCAGTACTTC
TRBD1	many	TRBV3-1	TRBJ2-7	CASSHRQGSSYEQYF	TGTGCCAGCAGCCACCGACAGGGTAGTTCGTACGAGCAGTACTTC
NA	few	TRBV4-1	TRBJ1-2	CASSQERSYTF	TGCGCCAGCAGCCAAGAAAGAAGCTACACCTTC
NA	NA	TRBV6-2/TRBV6-3	TRBJ2-4	CPLGAKNIQYF	TGTCCCCTGGGAGCCAAAAACATTCAGTACTTC
NA	NA	TRBV27	TRBJ1-1	CASSPTARGTEAFF	TGTGCCAGCAGCCCAACTGCAAGAGGCACTGAAGCTTTCTTT
TRBD1	NA	TRBV12-3/TRBV12-4	TRBJ2-7	CASNRDRVNEQYF	TGTGCCAGCAACCGGGACAGGGTAAACGAGCAGTACTTC
NA	NA	TRBV20-1	TRBJ1-2	CSAPSAGGYTF	TGCAGTGCCCCCTCGGCGGGGGGCTACACCTTC
NA	NA	TRBV7-2	TRBJ2-1	CASSLKVAINNEQFF	TGTGCCAGCAGCTTAAAAGTAGCGATCAACAATGAGCAGTTCTTC
NA	few	TRBV7-2	TRBJ1-6	CASTGGSGSPLHF	TGTGCCAGCACGGGAGGGAGCGGTTCACCCCTCCACTTT
NA	many	TRBV11-2	TRBJ2-7	CASSGGRNSYEQYF	TGTGCCAGCAGCGGGGGACGTAACTCCTACGAGCAGTACTTC
NA	many	TRBV7-6	TRBJ2-2	CASSQRPGHTNTGELFF	TGTGCCAGCAGCCAGAGACCGGGACACACGAACACCGGGGAGCTGTTTTTT
NA	many	TRBV20-1	TRBJ1-1	CSASVGLRGTEAFF	TGCAGTGCTAGTGTGGGGCTACGCGGGACTGAAGCTTTCTTT
TRBD2	few	TRBV28	TRBJ2-7	CASSPPSGGAYEQYF	TGTGCCAGCAGTCCTCCTAGCGGGGGGGCCTACGAGCAGTACTTC
NA	many	TRBV11-2	TRBJ1-5	CASSPERDQPQHF	TGTGCCAGCAGCCCCGAGCGGGATCAGCCCCAGCATTTT
TRBD2	NA	TRBV7-3	TRBJ2-3	CASSPSSGTDTQYF	TGTGCCAGCAGCCCGTCTAGCGGGACAGATACGCAGTATTTT
NA	many	TRBV4-3	TRBJ2-6	CASSQSMIASGANVLTF	TGCGCCAGCAGCCAGTCGATGATAGCCTCTGGGGCCAACGTCCTGACTTTC
NA	NA	TRBV5-5	TRBJ2-5	CASKIGTTVPQETQYF	TGTGCCAGCAAGATAGGTACCACCGTCCCTCAAGAGACCCAGTACTTC
NA	NA	TRBV29-1	TRBJ1-2	CSVEETNYGYTF	TGCAGCGTTGAAGAGACAAACTATGGCTACACCTTC
NA	few	TRBV12-3/TRBV12-4	TRBJ2-1	CASSFRDPNNEQFF	TGTGCCAGCAGTTTCAGGGACCCCAACAATGAGCAGTTCTTC
NA	NA	TRBV5-6	TRBJ2-1	CASSLDLLAAYNEQFF	TGTGCCAGCAGCTTGGACCTACTAGCCGCCTACAATGAGCAGTTCTTC
TRBD1	NA	TRBV6-6	TRBJ2-3	CATKTGGDTQYF	TGTGCCACCAAGACAGGGGGCGATACGCAGTATTTT
NA	NA	TRBV28	TRBJ1-5	CASDSIGLLGEGNQPQHF	TGTGCCAGCGACTCAATCGGACTCCTGGGTGAAGGCAATCAGCCCCAGCATTTT
NA	NA	TRBV20-1	TRBJ1-2	CSARDWLIFPTKGDYGYTF	TGCAGTGCTAGAGATTGGCTTATCTTCCCGACTAAGGGAGACTATGGCTACACCTTC
NA	NA	TRBV20-1	TRBJ2-3	CSVPGGKSTDTQYF	TGCAGCGTACCCGGTGGAAAGAGCACAGATACGCAGTATTTT
NA	few	TRBV6-2/TRBV6-3	TRBJ1-5	CASKQRDQPQHF	TGTGCCAGCAAACAACGAGATCAGCCCCAGCATTTT
TRBD2	many	TRBV6-1	TRBJ2-7	CASSRLAGNTGTTAYEQYF	TGTGCCAGCAGTCGTCTGGCAGGGAATACTGGGACTACCGCCTACGAGCAGTACTTC
NA	few	TRBV6-1	TRBJ1-5	CASIQTANQPQHF	TGTGCCAGCATACAGACAGCCAATCAGCCCCAGCATTTT
TRBD1	few	TRBV24-1	TRBJ1-5	CATSLQGNQPQHF	TGTGCCACCAGTCTACAGGGGAATCAGCCCCAGCATTTT
NA	few	TRBV4-1	TRBJ2-7	CASSQASDLYEQYF	TGCGCCAGCAGCCAGGCTAGCGATCTCTACGAGCAGTACTTC
TRBD2	many	TRBV7-9	TRBJ2-7	CASTLSGLAGGHSYEQYF	TGTGCCAGCACGCTCTCGGGACTAGCGGGGGGGCACTCCTACGAGCAGTACTTC
TRBD2	NA	TRBV27	TRBJ2-1	CASSRMSGGIYSEQFF	TGTGCCAGCAGCCGAATGAGCGGGGGGATCTACAGTGAGCAGTTCTTC
NA	NA	TRBV3-1	TRBJ1-1	CASSQAGRTEAFF	TGTGCCAGCAGCCAAGCCGGCCGGACTGAAGCTTTCTTT
NA	many	TRBV20-1	TRBJ1-1	CSGSPKSPPEAFF	TGCAGTGGATCCCCTAAGTCCCCCCCTGAAGCTTTCTTT
NA	NA	TRBV20-1	TRBJ2-3	CSVYRTTDTQYF	TGCAGTGTGTACAGGACAACTGATACGCAGTATTTT
TRBD1	NA	TRBV9	TRBJ1-6	CASTQTGGDNSPLHF	TGTGCCAGCACCCAGACAGGGGGCGATAATTCACCCCTCCACTTT
NA	NA	TRBV12-3/TRBV12-4	TRBJ2-3	CASSFYERAQYF	TGTGCCAGCAGTTTTTATGAGCGGGCGCAGTATTTT
TRBD1	NA	TRBV7-2	TRBJ2-7	CASRPPQGIGGSYEQYF	TGTGCCAGCAGGCCACCACAGGGGATAGGGGGCTCCTACGAGCAGTACTTC
TRBD1	few	TRBV12-3/TRBV12-4	TRBJ2-1	CASSPDRVPQFF	TGTGCCAGCAGTCCCGACAGGGTTCCGCAGTTCTTC
NA	NA	TRBV5-4	TRBJ2-3	CASSPEPSTDTQYF	TGTGCCAGCAGCCCAGAACCTAGCACAGATACGCAGTATTTT